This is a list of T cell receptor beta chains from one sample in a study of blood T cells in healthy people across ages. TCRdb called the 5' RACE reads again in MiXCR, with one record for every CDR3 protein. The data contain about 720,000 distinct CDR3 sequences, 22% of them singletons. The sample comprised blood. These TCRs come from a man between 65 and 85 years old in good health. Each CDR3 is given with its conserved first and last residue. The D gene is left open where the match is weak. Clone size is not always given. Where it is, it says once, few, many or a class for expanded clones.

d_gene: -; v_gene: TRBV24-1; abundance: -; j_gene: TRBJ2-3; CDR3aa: CATSDWVGTQYF; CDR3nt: TGTGCCACCAGTGATTGGGTAGGAACGCAGTATTTT
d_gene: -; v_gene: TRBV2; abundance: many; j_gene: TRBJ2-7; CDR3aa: CASIGRTYEQYF; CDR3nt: TGTGCCAGCATTGGCAGAACCTACGAGCAGTACTTC
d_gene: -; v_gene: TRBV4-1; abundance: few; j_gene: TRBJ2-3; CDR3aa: CASSPDNRATDTQYF; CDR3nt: TGCGCCAGCAGCCCGGACAACCGGGCCACAGATACGCAGTATTTT
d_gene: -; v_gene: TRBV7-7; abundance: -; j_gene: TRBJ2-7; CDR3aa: CASSQDRTDEQYF; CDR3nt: TGTGCCAGCAGCCAGGACCGAACGGACGAGCAGTACTTC
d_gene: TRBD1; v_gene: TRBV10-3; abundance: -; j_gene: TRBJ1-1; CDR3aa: CAISEPTSRQGAFF; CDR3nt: TGTGCCATCAGTGAGCCGACCTCAAGACAGGGGGCTTTCTTT
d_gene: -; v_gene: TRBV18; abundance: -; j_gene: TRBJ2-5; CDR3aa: CASSPGIKETQYF; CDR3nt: TGTGCCAGCTCACCGGGAATTAAAGAGACCCAGTACTTC
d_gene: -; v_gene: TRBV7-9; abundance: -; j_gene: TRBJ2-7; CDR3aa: CASSLSLGKSYEQYF; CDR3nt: TGTGCCAGCAGCTTAAGTTTAGGGAAGTCCTACGAGCAGTACTTC
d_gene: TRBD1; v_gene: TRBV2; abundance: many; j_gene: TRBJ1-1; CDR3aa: CARNGQGVSAFF; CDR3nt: TGTGCCAGAAACGGACAGGGTGTATCAGCTTTCTTT
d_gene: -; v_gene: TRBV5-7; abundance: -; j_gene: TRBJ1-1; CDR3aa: CASLHTAFF; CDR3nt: TGTGCCAGCCTCCATACCGCTTTCTTT
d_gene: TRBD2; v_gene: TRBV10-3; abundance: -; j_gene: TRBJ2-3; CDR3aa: CAISGFGPSPPSGSGTDTQYF; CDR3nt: TGTGCCATCAGTGGGTTCGGTCCTAGCCCCCCTAGCGGGAGTGGCACAGATACGCAGTATTTT